This TCR beta chain came from a study of blood T cell repertoires in COVID-19. Methods used by the authors: Reference gene primers were amplified, and this amplification served to estimate nucleated cell counts. The table came from immunoSEQ multiplex PCR; TCRdb's copy has only in-frame clones and leaves some out. That table furnishes V, J and clone size, whereas the DNA furnished D and trimming. This sample has under 250,000 clones, with over 75% found just once. Unmatched junction bases numbered 7, after V lost 0 bases and J lost 6 bases. CDR3 length equals 16 residues. Germline CDR1 SGHTA, CDR2 FQGTGA.

This chain links TRBV7-3 with TRBJ2-3; 9 bases map to TRBD2. This TCR was recovered from a man in his fifties with COVID-19, enrolled during active disease. The material sequenced was peripheral blood. Written as DNA, the CDR3 is TGTGCCAGCAGCTTAACACCCGCGGGAGGGCCGGATACGCAGTATTTT. Translation gives CASSLTPAGGPDTQYF.